This T cell receptor beta chain is drawn from a study of beta chain features in type 1 diabetes. Study conclusions and caveats: Among all four CD4+ subsets, Type 1 diabetes patients had TCRB CDR3s that were moderately but significantly shorter.

The CDR3 is 12 residues long. Germline values: CDR1 SNHLY, CDR2 FYNNEI. This clone was recorded at least ten times. As yet, its antigen is unknown. The germline gene is not matched at one end of the junction; a read error may be the cause. Expressed TCRB transcripts were sequenced because the isolated RNA had all been reverse transcribed beforehand. Only in-frame clones appear in the TCRdb table, and some are missing; sequencing was by immunoSEQ multiplex PCR. This sample has 95,000 to 150,000 clones, with about 18% found just once. V gene TRBV2 combines with J gene TRBJ1-1, with D maybe TRBD1 (5 bases). This TCR derives from a man between 18 and 29 years old with type 1 diabetes. Sequencing was carried out using central memory CD4+ T cells from blood. Written as DNA, the CDR3 is TGTGCCAGCAGTGGAACAAGCTCGGGACGGAACTTT. It codes for CASSGTSSGRNF.